The 28 T cell receptor beta chains below were found in one sample sequenced in a study of blood T cell repertoires in COVID-19. Assay used: immunoSEQ multiplex PCR; TCRdb lists only in-frame clones, some missing. This sample carries approximately 150,000 clones, 84% of them seen once, and the ten largest clones take approximately 4%. Sequenced sample: PBMCs or T cells enriched from blood (not recorded which). The source of these receptors is a man aged 50 to 59 in a cohort exposed to, infected with or recovered from COVID-19 (not recorded which).

The chain joins TRBV18 to TRBJ2-5, with D possibly being TRBD1 (5 bases). CDR1 and CDR2 (germline): KGHSH, LQKENI. The CDR3 totals 14 residues. V gave up 3 bases and J gave up 5 bases, with 13 bases separating them. CDR3 nucleotide sequence: TGTGCCAGCTCACCCCCCCCAGGGAAGGAGACCCAGTACTTC. As protein: CASSPPPGKETQYF.

The chain recombines TRBV4-1 with TRBJ2-1; 10 positions match TRBD2. Trimming removed 2 bases from V and 3 bases from J; junction bases left unmatched: 4. The CDR3 sequence is 16 residues long. CDR1 and CDR2 from the germline V gene are MGHRA and YSYEKL. The CDR3 here is CASSQSLAGIYNEQFF. The CDR3 DNA follows: TGCGCCAGCAGCCAATCACTAGCGGGGATCTACAATGAGCAGTTCTTC.

V usage is TRBV19 and J usage is TRBJ1-5; 7 bases map to TRBD1. The CDR3 totals 15 residues. Germline loops: CDR1 LNHDA, CDR2 SQIVND (reference sequence). Germline trimming cut 6 bases from V and 6 bases from J; bases unmatched to any gene: 11. The CDR3 bases are TGTGCCAGTAGCCCAAGGGGGCAGGGAGGTCAGCCCCAGCATTTT. This codes for CASSPRGQGGQPQHF.

Concerning this clone itself: Germline is not matched at one junction end, which may reflect a read error. The rearrangement uses TRBV5-4 and TRBJ1-2, with D tentatively TRBD1 (5 bases). This CDR3 is 13 amino acids long. Germline V CDR1 and CDR2: SGHNT, YYREEE (reference sequence). This CDR3 is CASRLEGVRGYTF. The CDR3 DNA follows: TGTGCCAGCAGATTGGAAGGGGTGCGAGGCTACACCTTC. Full variable domain (remainder filled in from reference TRBV5-4 and TRBJ1-2): ETGVTQSPTHLIKTRGQQVTLRCSSQSGHNTVSWYQQALGQGPQFIFQYYREEENGRGNFPPRFSGLQFPNYSSELNVNALELDDSALYLCASRLEGVRGYTFGSGTRLTVV.

J is TRBJ2-5 and V is TRBV20-1; 8 bases fit TRBD2. The J segment lost 4 bases and the V segment lost 3 bases, leaving 13 bases of the junction unmatched. The CDR3 loop spans 16 amino acids. Per germline, CDR1 DFQATT and CDR2 SNEGSKA (reference sequence). In DNA, the CDR3 is TGCAGTGCTAGTTGGATTAGCGGGGAAGGGGGAGAGACCCAGTACTTC. Translation gives CSASWISGEGGETQYF.

This rearrangement joins TRBV9 to TRBJ1-6, with D perhaps matching TRBD1 (6 bases). The V gene's germline CDR1 is SGDLS and CDR2 YYNGEE. V lost 4 bases and J 13 bases, leaving 18 bases between the germline ends. The CDR3 sequence is 14 residues long. The CDR3 spells CASSPGTTLTPLHF. In nucleotides, the CDR3 is TGTGCCAGCAGCCCCGGGACAACCCTTACTCCCCTCCACTTT.

This sequence joins TRBV27 and TRBJ1-1; possible D gene TRBD1, 6 bases. The CDR3 is 13 amino acids. With 3 bases removed from V and 10 bases from J, the gap between germline ends came to 15 bases. Germline V CDR1 and CDR2: MNHEY, SMNVEV (reference sequence). The CDR3 DNA sequence: TGTGCCAGCAGTTTTTATGCGGGGGGCACAGCTTTCTTT. Translating gives CASSFYAGGTAFF.

The chain carries TRBV5-1 and TRBJ2-7; 12 positions agree with TRBD2. After removal of 4 bases from V and 0 bases from J, the junction contained 14 bases not matched to a gene. CDR1 is SGHRS, CDR2 YFSETQ, per germline. The CDR3 loop spans 19 amino acids. The CDR3 bases are TGCGCCAGCAGCGTCGACAGGGGGACTAGCGGGTTTTCCTCCTACGAGCAGTACTTC. This gives the protein CASSVDRGTSGFSSYEQYF.

The chain links TRBV5-1 to TRBJ1-3, with TRBD1 identical over 9 bases. J was trimmed by 4 bases and V by 3 bases; bases with no gene match: 2. The CDR3 is 14 amino acids. Germline V gives CDR1 SGHRS, CDR2 YFSETQ. CDR3 in DNA: TGCGCCAGCAGCTCGGGACAGGGAGGAAACACCATATATTTT. This sequence encodes CASSSGQGGNTIYF. Together with reference TRBV5-1 and TRBJ1-3, the CDR3 gives the full variable domain: KAGVTQTPRYLIKTRGQQVTLSCSPISGHRSVSWYQQTPGQGLQFLFEYFSETQRNKGNFPGRFSGRQFSNSRSEMNVSTLELGDSALYLCASSSGQGGNTIYFGEGSWLTVV.

This clone is a singleton in its sample. This sequence joins TRBV6-1 and TRBJ1-4, with a weak D call TRBD1 (6 bases). Deletions cut 3 bases from V and 8 bases from J, with 19 bases between. Germline V gives CDR1 MNHNS, CDR2 SASEGT. The CDR3 runs to 16 residues. The CDR3 loop reads CASSDIIAGGPEKLFF. The CDR3 DNA is TGTGCCAGCAGTGACATCATTGCGGGGGGCCCGGAAAAACTGTTTTTT.

The chain couples TRBV9 to TRBJ2-1; TRBD2 is a possible D gene (5 bases). The CDR3 extends over 17 amino acids. V was trimmed by 0 bases and J by 5 bases, leaving 18 bases between them. CDR1 SGDLS and CDR2 YYNGEE come from the germline V gene. The CDR3 region is CASSVAGLALSNNEQFF. In DNA, the CDR3 is TGTGCCAGCAGCGTAGCCGGGCTAGCCCTATCTAACAATGAGCAGTTCTTC.

This rearrangement joins TRBV5-1 to TRBJ1-1; no clear D gene. This CDR3 comprises 13 residues. Germline V gene data show CDR1 as SGHRS and CDR2 as YFSETQ. Deletions cut 0 bases from V and 1 base from J, with 4 bases between. CDR3 sequence reads: CASSLVKNTEAFF. As DNA, the CDR3 is TGCGCCAGCAGCTTGGTCAAGAACACTGAAGCTTTCTTT.

The chain joins TRBV5-5 to TRBJ1-3; 7 nucleotides align to TRBD1. The CDR3 length is 15 residues. CDR1 is SGHKS, CDR2 YYEKEE, per germline (reference sequence). After removal of 3 bases from V and 0 bases from J, the junction contained 3 bases not matched to a gene. Here the CDR3 reads CASSSGQSSGNTIYF. The CDR3 coding sequence is TGTGCCAGCAGCTCGGGACAGTCCTCTGGAAACACCATATATTTT.

The CDR3 sequence: CASSLVRERHEQFF. CDR3 coding DNA: TGTGCCAGCAGTTTGGTGCGGGAGAGGCATGAGCAGTTCTTC. The genes are TRBV27 and TRBJ2-1; TRBD2 matches 7 bases. Germline CDR1 MNHEY, CDR2 SMNVEV (reference sequence). The trim removed 3 bases at V and 8 bases at J, leaving 7 bases unmatched. The CDR3 totals 14 residues.

This sequence joins TRBV29-1 and TRBJ1-1; TRBD1 is a possible D gene (5 bases). Germline values: CDR1 SQVTM, CDR2 ANQGSEA. The CDR3 length is 15 residues. Trimming took off 7 bases at V and 11 bases at J, with 29 bases between the two ends. In DNA form, the CDR3 reads TGCAGCGCGTCACCGACAGACAATCTCCCGATTAGGGCTTTCTTT. Translating it yields CSASPTDNLPIRAFF. Using reference TRBV29-1 and TRBJ1-1 for the parts outside the CDR3, the full variable domain is SAVISQKPSRDICQRGTSLTIQCQVDSQVTMMFWYRQQPGQSLTLIATANQGSEATYESGFVIDKFPISRPNLTFSTLTVSNMSPEDSSIYLCSASPTDNLPIRAFFGQGTRLTVV.

The chain recombines TRBV7-2 with TRBJ2-1; 8 positions agree with TRBD1. This CDR3 is 16 amino acids long. Per the germline V gene, CDR1 is SGHTA and CDR2 is FQGNSA. J gave up 0 bases and V 5 bases, and 6 bases lay outside the gene matches. This CDR3 is CASSGQGTFSYNEQFF. The CDR3 coding sequence is TGTGCCAGCAGCGGACAGGGAACCTTCTCCTACAATGAGCAGTTCTTC.

This clone turned up a few times. This chain links TRBV5-6 with TRBJ2-7, with 10 bases matching TRBD1. J lost 5 bases, V lost 0 bases, and 5 bases had no gene match. Germline-derived CDR1 and CDR2 are SGHDT and YYEEEE. The CDR3 totals 15 residues. The DNA of the CDR3 is TGTGCCAGCAGCTTGGCCGGGACAGGGGACCACGAGCAGTACTTC. Amino acid sequence: CASSLAGTGDHEQYF.

To note about this clone: Other nucleotide sequences in the sample specify the same CDR3. V usage is TRBV2 and J usage is TRBJ1-3; 8 positions match TRBD1. V lost 1 base and J lost 0; bases outside the gene matches: 2. Germline CDR1 SNHLY, CDR2 FYNNEI. CDR3 length: 16 amino acids. CDR3 protein: CASSEGTGNSGNTIYF. The CDR3 DNA reads TGTGCCAGCAGTGAAGGGACAGGGAACTCTGGAAACACCATATATTTT.

The rearrangement uses TRBV5-1 and TRBJ2-7; no definite D call. The CDR3 is 13 amino acids. V lost 4 bases and J lost 0, with 8 bases in between. Germline V gene sequence: CDR1 SGHRS, CDR2 YFSETQ. CDR3 sequence: CASSPESSYEQYF. The CDR3 DNA reads as TGCGCCAGCAGCCCGGAGAGCTCCTACGAGCAGTACTTC.

This chain uses TRBV7-9 with TRBJ1-4, with D hard to call. Germline CDR1 and CDR2: SEHNR and FQNEAQ (reference sequence). Trimming left V 3 bases short and J 5 bases short, with 16 bases between. CDR3 length equals 16 residues. CDR3 nucleotide sequence: TGTGCCAGCAGCTTCTCTACGGGGATCTCCAATGAAAAACTGTTTTTT. It yields the protein CASSFSTGISNEKLFF.

The J gene is TRBJ1-1, the V gene TRBV18; D possibly corresponds to TRBD1 (5 bases). Germline lookup yields CDR1 KGHSH and CDR2 LQKENI. The ends were cut back, 2 bases at V and 4 bases at J, with 8 bases in the middle. This CDR3 is 13 amino acids long. CDR3 region: CASSPIRATEAFF. The CDR3 DNA is TGTGCCAGCTCACCAATCAGGGCCACTGAAGCTTTCTTT.

The rearrangement joins TRBV7-6 to TRBJ2-3; D is ambiguous. The V end was cut by 2 bases, the J end by 1 base, with 10 bases between. The CDR3 consists of 15 residues. The germline V gene has CDR1 SGHVS and CDR2 FNYEAQ. The CDR3: CASSLNEQRTDTQYF. In DNA form, the CDR3 reads TGTGCCAGCAGCTTAAATGAACAGCGCACAGATACGCAGTATTTT.

J is TRBJ2-1 and V is TRBV11-2, with a tentative D call TRBD2 (5 bases). V lost 6 bases, J lost 9 bases, and 21 bases lay in between. The CDR3 is made up of 15 amino acids. CDR1 is SGHAT and CDR2 is FQNNGV in the germline V gene. The DNA for the CDR3 is TGTGCCAGCAGTTCTGAACTAGTCTGGCAGAGTGAGCAGTTCTTC. As protein: CASSSELVWQSEQFF.

This chain joins TRBV5-6 and TRBJ2-2; D remains unclear. Germline-derived CDR1 and CDR2 are SGHDT and YYEEEE. The CDR3 is 13 residues long. Trimming took 3 bases from V and 2 from J, leaving 5 bases between them. The CDR3 sequence: CASSSLNTGELFF. DNA for the CDR3: TGTGCCAGCAGCTCCCTCAACACCGGGGAGCTGTTTTTT. Complete variable domain (other parts from reference TRBV5-6 and TRBJ2-2): DAGVTQSPTHLIKTRGQQVTLRCSPKSGHDTVSWYQQALGQGPQFIFQYYEEEERQRGNFPDRFSGHQFPNYSSELNVNALLLGDSALYLCASSSLNTGELFFGEGSRLTVL.

This rearrangement joins TRBV9 to TRBJ2-2; 13 nucleotides match TRBD2. CDR1 and CDR2 from the germline V gene are SGDLS and YYNGEE. V gave up 4 bases and J gave up 6 bases; unmatched junction bases: 3. The CDR3 is 15 amino acids. CDR3 sequence reads: CASSILAGGAGELFF. CDR3 bases: TGTGCCAGCAGCATACTAGCGGGGGGGGCCGGGGAGCTGTTTTTT.

The V gene is TRBV10-3, the J gene TRBJ2-7, with 14 bases identical to TRBD2. Germline lookup yields CDR1 ENHRY and CDR2 SYGVKD. V lost 2 bases and J lost 4; bases outside the gene matches: 13. The CDR3 has 19 residues. In DNA form, the CDR3 reads TGTGCCATCAGTGAGCCGGGACTAGCGGGAGCGAAGTCTGGTTACGAGCAGTACTTC. Translated: CAISEPGLAGAKSGYEQYF.

This chain's CDR3 is CASSYVGGAGELFF. As DNA, the CDR3 is TGTGCCAGCAGTTACGTTGGGGGGGCCGGGGAGCTGTTTTTT. The chain joins TRBV27 to TRBJ2-2, with 7 bases lining up with TRBD2. Germline CDR1 and CDR2: MNHEY and SMNVEV (reference sequence). This CDR3 contains 14 residues. With V trimmed by 4 bases and J by 6 bases, 5 bases remained unmatched.

This rearrangement joins TRBV7-9 to TRBJ2-5, with 7 bases matching TRBD1. The junction had 8 bases not matched to a gene; V was cut back by 7 bases and J by 3 bases. CDR1 is SEHNR, CDR2 FQNEAQ, per germline (reference sequence). CDR3 length equals 14 residues. The CDR3 DNA is TGTGCCAGCAACTTTGGTGGGACAGAAGAGACCCAGTACTTC. Translated, it gives CASNFGGTEETQYF.